The 17 T cell receptor beta chains presented below share a single source sample, sequenced in a study of resident and recirculating memory T cells in vitiligo. This table comes from immunoSEQ multiplex PCR, and its TCRdb copy is limited to in-frame clones, with some not included. This table has roughly 42,000 clones, 92% appearing once. The sequenced material came from blood. These receptor sequences come from a male donor with vitiligo.

This clone came up a few times. The J gene is TRBJ2-2, the V gene TRBV9; TRBD1 might be the D (5 bases). V was shortened by 4 bases and J by 11 bases, with 18 bases between the two germline ends. CDR3 length equals 14 residues. The V gene's germline CDR1 is SGDLS and CDR2 YYNGEE. CDR3 amino acids: CASSPGHSAEELFF. The CDR3 coding sequence is TGTGCCAGCAGCCCCGGACATTCGGCCGAAGAGCTGTTTTTT. Looking up the rest from reference TRBV9 and TRBJ2-2 gives the full variable domain: DSGVTQTPKHLITATGQRVTLRCSPRSGDLSVYWYQQSLDQGLQFLIQYYNGEERAKGNILERFSAQQFPDLHSELNLSSLELGDSALYFCASSPGHSAEELFFGEGSRLTVL.

V usage is TRBV7-3 and J usage is TRBJ2-5, with unresolved D. Germline assignment: CDR1 SGHTA and CDR2 FQGTGA. CDR3 length: 13 residues. The V and J ends lost 3 bases and 5 bases respectively, with 10 bases between them. The CDR3 here is CASSFSRLETQYF. The CDR3 bases are TGTGCCAGCAGCTTTTCCAGGTTGGAGACCCAGTACTTC.

The chain carries TRBV19 and TRBJ1-2; TRBD1 matches at 10 bases. The germline V gene has CDR1 LNHDA and CDR2 SQIVND (reference sequence). The CDR3 is 14 amino acids. The V segment lost 6 bases and the J segment 4 bases; nucleotides outside the gene matches: 5. The CDR3 protein is CASSDRGQSYGYTF. The CDR3 DNA reads TGTGCCAGTAGCGACAGGGGGCAGAGCTATGGCTACACCTTC.

To note about this clone: The junction does not match germline at one end; this may be a read error. The chain has TRBV5-6 and TRBJ2-3, with 14 positions matching TRBD2. Germline V lookup: CDR1 SGHDT, CDR2 YYEEEE. The CDR3 spans 16 residues. CDR3 in DNA: TGTGCCAGCAGTTTGGGACTAGCGGGGGGCACAGATACGCAGTATTTT. As protein: CASSLGLAGGTDTQYF.

The chain links TRBV5-1 to TRBJ2-3; 15 nucleotides agree with TRBD2. The CDR3 consists of 19 residues. Germline V gene data show CDR1 as SGHRS and CDR2 as YFSETQ. After removal of 0 bases from V and 4 bases from J, the junction contained 9 bases not matched to a gene. The CDR3 nucleotides are TGCGCCAGCAGCTTGGTTATGGGACTAGCGGGGGGCTCTCCAGATACGCAGTATTTT. This gives the protein CASSLVMGLAGGSPDTQYF.

The chain carries TRBV4-3 and TRBJ2-2; 8 bases match TRBD1. This CDR3 spans 16 amino acids. The trim removed 1 base at V and 3 bases at J, leaving 4 bases unmatched. The V gene's germline CDR1 is LGHNA and CDR2 YSLEER. The CDR3 DNA sequence: TGCGCCAGCAGCCAAGCCAGGGGGCGAGACACCGGGGAGCTGTTTTTT. Translating it yields CASSQARGRDTGELFF.

This chain connects TRBV19 to TRBJ1-2; 9 nucleotides agree with TRBD1. This CDR3 has 15 amino acids. The junction had 9 bases not matched to a gene; V was cut back by 8 bases and J by 2 bases. CDR1 LNHDA and CDR2 SQIVND come from the germline V gene (reference sequence). The CDR3 loop is CASRHGQGTNYGYTF. The CDR3 coding sequence is TGTGCCAGTCGCCACGGACAGGGGACGAACTATGGCTACACCTTC.

This clone turned up a few times. V usage is TRBV30 and J usage is TRBJ1-1; D remains ambiguous. Germline CDR1 is GTSNPN and CDR2 is SVGIG (reference sequence). The V end was cut by 4 bases, the J end by 2 bases, with 8 bases between. This CDR3 comprises 12 residues. This chain's CDR3 is CAWTRINTEAFF. The DNA for the CDR3 is TGTGCCTGGACCAGAATTAACACTGAAGCTTTCTTT.

This clone was seen a single time. This chain connects TRBV10-3 to TRBJ2-3; D might be TRBD2 (5 bases). Germline V lookup: CDR1 ENHRY, CDR2 SYGVKD. Trimming cost V 3 bases and J 0 bases, with 25 bases left between them. This CDR3 has 20 residues. The CDR3 loop reads CAISDPRKDSLTTSTDTQYF. The CDR3 region has the DNA TGTGCCATCAGTGACCCCCGTAAGGACTCCTTAACAACTAGCACAGATACGCAGTATTTT.

The rearrangement uses TRBV7-2 and TRBJ1-1; no firm D call. Germline V gene data show CDR1 as SGHTA and CDR2 as FQGNSA. The CDR3 loop spans 14 amino acids. Between the trimmed V and J ends, which lost 2 bases and 1 base, there was a span of 8 bases. The chain's CDR3 is CASSLFGGNTEAFF. The CDR3 nucleotides read TGTGCCAGCAGCTTATTCGGAGGGAACACTGAAGCTTTCTTT.

This chain joins TRBV7-2 and TRBJ2-5, with D tentatively TRBD2 (5 bases). CDR1 is SGHTA, CDR2 FQGNSA, per germline. The CDR3 runs to 15 residues. Trimming removed 1 base from V and 7 bases from J, with 16 bases in between. DNA for the CDR3: TGTGCCAGCAGCTTAGGTGCAGGTGGAGGCGCGACCCAGTACTTC. As protein: CASSLGAGGGATQYF.

V is TRBV9 and J is TRBJ1-4, with D possibly TRBD1 on 5 matching bases. Germline V gene lookup returns CDR1 SGDLS and CDR2 YYNGEE. The V end was cut by 3 bases, the J end by 5 bases, with 17 bases between. This CDR3 is 16 amino acids long. The CDR3 DNA reads TGTGCCAGCAGCGGCGATCCTGGGTCAGGGAATGAAAAACTGTTTTTT. This gives the protein CASSGDPGSGNEKLFF.

V usage is TRBV19 and J usage is TRBJ1-2; D gene uncertain. CDR1 and CDR2 (germline): LNHDA, SQIVND (reference sequence). V was cut by 9 bases and J by 2 bases, with 13 bases left in between. CDR3 length: 13 residues. CDR3 amino acids: CASQTIANYGYTF. The CDR3 region has the DNA TGTGCCAGCCAGACGATAGCGAACTATGGCTACACCTTC. The entire variable domain, with the rest obtained from reference TRBV19 and TRBJ1-2, is as follows: DGGITQSPKYLFRKEGQNVTLSCEQNLNHDAMYWYRQDPGQGLRLIYYSQIVNDFQKGDIAEGYSVSREKKESFPLTVTSAQKNPTAFYLCASQTIANYGYTFGSGTRLTVV.

The rearrangement joins TRBV20-1 to TRBJ1-3; 8 bases are shared with TRBD1. Germline CDR1 reads DFQATT; CDR2 reads SNEGSKA (reference sequence). This CDR3 is 11 amino acids long. V lost 4 bases to trimming and J lost 8 bases; unmatched junction nucleotides: 1. CDR3 protein: CSAKQGDTIYF. The CDR3 nucleotides read TGCAGTGCTAAACAGGGGGACACCATATATTTT.

J is TRBJ1-3 and V is TRBV7-8; 9 bases match TRBD1. The V segment lost 1 base and the J segment 5 bases; nucleotides outside the gene matches: 18. This CDR3 has 20 residues. Germline-derived CDR1 and CDR2 are SGHVS and FQNEAQ. The CDR3 nucleotides read TGTGCCAGCAGCTTAGTGGGACTGTCTGGGACAGGGACTCTACGAAACACCATATATTTT. Translating gives CASSLVGLSGTGTLRNTIYF.

The table lists this clone with a count of one. CDR3 in amino acids: CASSYSYRDRGGYTF. CDR3 coding DNA: TGTGCCAGCAGTTACTCTTACCGGGACAGGGGTGGCTACACCTTC. The rearrangement joins TRBV6-6 to TRBJ1-2; TRBD1 matches at 10 bases. Germline V gene sequence: CDR1 MNHNY, CDR2 SVGAGI (reference sequence). Trimming cost V 0 bases and J 7 bases; bases outside gene matches: 5. This CDR3 comprises 15 residues.

The V gene is TRBV18, the J gene TRBJ1-2; no clear D gene. The CDR3 is made up of 16 amino acids. Germline-derived CDR1 and CDR2 are KGHSH and LQKENI. Trimming left V 4 bases short and J 5 bases short, with 20 bases between. DNA for the CDR3: TGTGCCAGCTCACACATCGACAAAGGGAGTAATTATGGCTACACCTTC. It encodes CASSHIDKGSNYGYTF.